These 8 T cell receptor beta chains were all obtained from the same sample, sequenced in a study of shared clonotypes between healthy human individuals. Libraries were prepared by immunoSEQ multiplex PCR; TCRdb keeps only in-frame clonotypes and omits some of them. Of roughly 520,000 clones listed, 90% to 96% are singletons. The sequenced sample was naive CD4+ T cells sorted from blood. Subset given: CD45RA+ positively selected. These receptors were collected from a woman aged 25-40 years in good health.

This clone was found once. This chain joins TRBV6-1 and TRBJ1-1; D is undetermined. The germline V gene encodes CDR1 MNHNS and CDR2 SASEGT. This CDR3 spans 13 amino acids. The V gene lost 1 base and the J gene lost 6 bases, with 9 bases spanning the gap. The CDR3, as DNA: TGTGCCAGCAGTGAAGTCTCCGGGGCTGAAGCTTTCTTT. Residues: CASSEVSGAEAFF.

This chain uses TRBV18 with TRBJ2-1; no reliable D call. Germline V gene data show CDR1 as KGHSH and CDR2 as LQKENI. The CDR3 consists of 11 residues. V was shortened by 1 base and J by 9 bases, with 4 bases between the two germline ends. This chain's CDR3 is CASSPRTEQFF. CDR3 sequence (DNA): TGTGCCAGCTCACCACGGACTGAGCAGTTCTTC.

This clone was detected only once. V is TRBV11-3 and J is TRBJ1-3; D is unresolved. Per germline, CDR1 SGHNT and CDR2 YENEEA. The CDR3 loop spans 12 amino acids. Trimming took 0 bases from V and 4 from J, leaving 1 base between them. In DNA form, the CDR3 reads TGTGCCAGCAGCTTAGAGGGAAACACCATATATTTT. This codes for CASSLEGNTIYF.

The chain employs TRBV19 and TRBJ2-2, with unresolved D. Between the trimmed V and J ends, which lost 3 bases and 0 bases, there was a span of 8 bases. The CDR3 covers 15 residues. CDR1 is LNHDA, CDR2 SQIVND, per germline (reference sequence). The CDR3 bases are TGTGCCAGTAGTATGGGCCCCACGAACACCGGGGAGCTGTTTTTT. The encoded protein is CASSMGPTNTGELFF.

The rearrangement joins TRBV30 to TRBJ2-2; D is perhaps TRBD1 (6 bases). This CDR3 has 15 residues. Germline V gene data show CDR1 as GTSNPN and CDR2 as SVGIG (reference sequence). V lost 7 bases, J lost 4 bases, and 19 bases lay in between. CDR3 DNA sequence: TGTGCCTACAGGATTCTACAGGGTATCACCGGGGAGCTGTTTTTT. Amino acid sequence: CAYRILQGITGELFF.

This rearrangement joins TRBV11-3 to TRBJ2-1, with unresolved D. V lost 2 bases and J lost 9, with 23 bases in between. The V gene's germline CDR1 is SGHNT and CDR2 YENEEA. The CDR3 spans 17 residues. DNA of the CDR3: TGTGCCAGCAGCTTAAAGTCACTGTCTTCCCCCCGTGGTGAGCAGTTCTTC. Protein sequence: CASSLKSLSSPRGEQFF.

This sequence joins TRBV2 and TRBJ2-7; D might be TRBD2 (6 bases). The germline V gene has CDR1 SNHLY and CDR2 FYNNEI. The CDR3 is 14 residues long. The V end was cut by 6 bases, the J end by 0 bases, with 12 bases between. The CDR3 coding sequence is TGTGCCAGCAGACAGGAGGGAGGCTCCTACGAGCAGTACTTC. This encodes CASRQEGGSYEQYF.

The gene calls are TRBV4-2 and TRBJ2-3; weak D call: TRBD2 (5 bases). The CDR3 loop spans 17 amino acids. The V gene's germline CDR1 is LGHNA and CDR2 YNFKEQ. Trimming shortened V by 1 base and J by 2 bases, and 16 bases separated the two germline ends. The CDR3 coding sequence is TGTGCCAGCAGCCAAGGAGGGTCCCGAACTAACACAGATACGCAGTATTTT. Amino acids: CASSQGGSRTNTDTQYF.